Listed below are T cell receptor beta chains from one sample, sequenced in a study of tumor-infiltrating lymphocytes in primary liver carcinoma. TCRdb re-called the multiplex PCR reads with MiXCR, one entry per CDR3 protein. In the table there are fewer than 350,000 distinct CDR3 sequences, roughly two thirds of which are singletons. Sequencing input: peripheral blood. The receptors were sampled from a man aged 35-49 years with primary liver carcinoma and hepatitis B virus infection. The CDR3 runs from the conserved cysteine through the conserved F or W. A D gene is named only where the DNA matches it firmly. Size tells how often a clone was seen (once, few, many) or the class of an expanded clone, and some rows leave it out.

many,TRBV5-5,NA,TRBJ2-2,CASSLDLGLGELFF,TGTGCCAGCAGCTTGGATCTGGGACTCGGGGAGCTGTTTTTT
many,TRBV6-6,TRBD2,TRBJ2-1,CASSRLAGDNEQFF,TGTGCCAGCAGTCGACTAGCCGGCGACAATGAGCAGTTCTTC
many,TRBV6-2/TRBV6-3,NA,TRBJ2-1,CASSFSKGSEQFF,TGTGCCAGCAGTTTTTCTAAGGGTAGTGAGCAGTTCTTC
once,TRBV28,NA,TRBJ2-7,CTSSFWGVEQYF,TGTACCAGCAGTTTTTGGGGGGTCGAGCAGTACTTC
NA,TRBV11-2,NA,TRBJ2-7,CARSSLHYEPYF,TGTGCCAGGAGCTCCCTACATTACGAGCCGTACTTC
NA,TRBV5-4,NA,TRBJ2-1,CASSLGGGSPYNEQFF,TGTGCCAGCAGCTTGGGGGGGGGCAGCCCATACAATGAGCAGTTCTTC
NA,TRBV10-3,NA,TRBJ2-5,CAFRGRAGETQYF,TGTGCCTTCAGGGGGAGGGCCGGAGAGACCCAGTACTTC
many,TRBV6-5,TRBD1,TRBJ2-1,CASSYSGTGEDEQFF,TGTGCCAGCAGTTACTCTGGGACAGGGGAGGATGAGCAGTTCTTC
many,TRBV6-1,NA,TRBJ2-1,CASSDLTKFF,TGTGCCAGCAGTGATCTAACCAAGTTCTTC
NA,TRBV11-2,NA,TRBJ2-1,CASSSIWAITNNQQFF,TGTGCCAGCAGCTCGATCTGGGCTATCACTAACAATCAGCAGTTCTTC
many,TRBV29-1,TRBD1,TRBJ1-1,CSVEGTTGGEAFF,TGCAGCGTTGAGGGGACGACAGGGGGCGAAGCTTTCTTT
few,TRBV5-6,NA,TRBJ2-3,CASSLRLPPDTQYF,TGTGCCAGCAGCTTGAGGCTCCCGCCAGATACGCAGTATTTT
many,TRBV6-6,TRBD2,TRBJ2-1,CASSSSGIGYNEQFF,TGTGCCAGCAGCAGTAGCGGGATAGGGTACAATGAGCAGTTCTTC
NA,TRBV7-9,NA,TRBJ1-1,CASSPYSGIRTEAFF,TGTGCCAGCAGCCCTTACTCGGGAATCAGGACTGAAGCTTTCTTT
few,TRBV6-6,NA,TRBJ2-1,CASSYSGVNNEQFF,TGTGCCAGCAGTTACTCAGGGGTCAACAATGAGCAGTTCTTC
many,TRBV6-5,NA,TRBJ2-7,CASSPGVGYEQYF,TGTGCCAGCAGTCCAGGGGTTGGGTACGAGCAGTACTTC
many,TRBV11-2,NA,TRBJ2-7,CASSLLGSLGYEQYF,TGTGCCAGCAGCTTGCTCGGGTCGCTCGGCTACGAGCAGTACTTC
NA,TRBV12-3/TRBV12-4,NA,TRBJ2-1,CASSIQTDQFQFF,TGTGCCAGCAGCATACAGACGGACCAATTCCAGTTCTTC
NA,TRBV11-2,TRBD1,TRBJ2-7,CASSLEGTAVEQYF,TGTGCCAGCAGTTTAGAAGGGACAGCAGTCGAGCAGTACTTC
once,TRBV11-2,NA,TRBJ2-7,CASSFWTRGDEQYF,TGTGCCAGCAGCTTCTGGACAAGGGGTGACGAGCAGTACTTC
NA,TRBV11-2,NA,TRBJ2-1,CTSSLVGRNEQFF,TGTACCAGCAGCTTAGTAGGTCGAAATGAGCAGTTCTTC
few,TRBV5-4,TRBD1,TRBJ2-3,CASSLPGTGTDTQYF,TGTGCCAGCAGCTTACCCGGGACAGGCACAGATACGCAGTATTTT
NA,TRBV7-8,NA,TRBJ2-4,CASSPLGTKNIQCF,TGTGCCAGCAGCCCTCTTGGGACCAAAAACATTCAGTGCTTC
NA,TRBV28,TRBD2,TRBJ2-1,CASSLPAGVFSEQFF,TGTGCCAGCAGTTTACCGGCGGGAGTTTTTAGCGAGCAGTTCTTC
NA,TRBV11-1,NA,TRBJ2-2,CASLDRGNPGELFF,TGTGCCAGCTTAGATCGCGGGAATCCCGGGGAGCTGTTTTTT
NA,TRBV11-2,NA,TRBJ2-7,CASSFWVSEDLYF,TGTGCCAGCAGCTTTTGGGTTTCAGAAGATCTGTACTTC
NA,TRBV6-1,NA,TRBJ2-7,CASSGGVYEQYF,TGTGCCAGCAGTGGTGGCGTTTACGAGCAGTACTTC
NA,TRBV6-6,NA,TRBJ2-1,CASSYSAEWRYNEQFF,TGTGCCAGCAGTTACTCGGCGGAATGGAGATACAATGAGCAGTTCTTC
NA,TRBV11-2,NA,TRBJ2-7,CASSPRQGSEQYF,TGTGCCAGCAGTCCCAGGCAGGGCTCCGAGCAGTACTTC
NA,TRBV4-1,NA,TRBJ2-2,CASSLESGTGELFF,TGCGCCAGCAGCTTAGAGAGTGGAACCGGGGAGCTGTTTTTT
NA,TRBV11-3,NA,TRBJ2-1,CASSLGLGGNPLF,TGTGCCAGCAGCTTAGGATTAGGGGGGAATCCGCTCTTC